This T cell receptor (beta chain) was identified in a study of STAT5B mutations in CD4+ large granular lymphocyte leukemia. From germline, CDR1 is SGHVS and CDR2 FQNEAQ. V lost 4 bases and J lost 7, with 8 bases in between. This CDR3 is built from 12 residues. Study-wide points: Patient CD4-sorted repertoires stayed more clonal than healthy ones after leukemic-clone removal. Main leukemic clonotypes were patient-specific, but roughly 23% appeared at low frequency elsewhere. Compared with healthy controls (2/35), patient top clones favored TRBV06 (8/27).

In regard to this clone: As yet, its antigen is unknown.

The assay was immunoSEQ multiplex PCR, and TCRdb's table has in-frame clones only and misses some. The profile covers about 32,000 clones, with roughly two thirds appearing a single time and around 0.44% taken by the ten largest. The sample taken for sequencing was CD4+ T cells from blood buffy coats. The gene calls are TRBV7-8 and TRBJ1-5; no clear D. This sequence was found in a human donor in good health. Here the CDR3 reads CASSSSEQPQHF. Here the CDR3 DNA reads TGTGCCAGCAGCTCCTCGGAACAGCCCCAGCATTTT.